Below are 24 T cell receptor beta chains sequenced from a single sample in a study of cytomegalovirus exposure and HLA in healthy donors. A multiplex PCR was run with 60 Vbeta primers and 13 Jbeta primers. The repertoire was sequenced with immunoSEQ multiplex PCR; TCRdb's copy has only in-frame clones and lacks some. The table lists more than 95,000 clones, approximately 80% of them singletons. Sequenced input: PBMCs. Receptors originate from a man aged 35 to 55 in good health and CMV-seronegative.

The rearrangement links TRBV18 to TRBJ1-6; D ambiguous. Germline V CDR1 and CDR2: KGHSH, LQKENI. This CDR3 has 13 residues. V lost 1 base and J lost 7, with 5 bases in between. The DNA for the CDR3 is TGTGCCAGCTCACCACGTCAGAATTCACCCCTCCACTTT. It codes for CASSPRQNSPLHF.

This clone has more than one count but fewer than ten. V usage is TRBV7-3 and J usage is TRBJ1-2; 10 bases map to TRBD1. CDR1 is SGHTA and CDR2 is FQGTGA in the germline V gene. V shed 3 bases and J 3 bases; nucleotides not matched to a gene: 4. The CDR3 has 15 amino acids. The CDR3 DNA reads TGTGCCAGCAGCTTCCCCGGGACAGGGGACTATGGCTACACCTTC. This gives the protein CASSFPGTGDYGYTF.

This sequence joins TRBV28 and TRBJ2-3; 12 bases are a match to TRBD2. Losses at the gene ends were 6 bases for V and 3 bases for J; bases not matched to a gene: 4. The germline CDR1 and CDR2 sequences are MDHEN and SYDVKM. This CDR3 is built from 15 residues. The CDR3 region is CASSPGLAGTDTQYF. DNA for the CDR3: TGTGCCAGCAGCCCCGGACTAGCGGGGACAGATACGCAGTATTTT.

This clone was seen a single time. The chain joins TRBV10-3 to TRBJ1-5; possibly TRBD1 for D (5 bases). CDR3 size: 13 residues. The ends were cut back, 4 bases at V and 3 bases at J, with 7 bases in the middle. Per germline, CDR1 ENHRY and CDR2 SYGVKD. The CDR3 nucleotides read TGTGCCATCAGTGTACAGGACAATCAGCCCCAGCATTTT. It specifies CAISVQDNQPQHF.

This clone was seen only a few times. The rearrangement uses TRBV7-9 and TRBJ2-3; the match to TRBD2 covers 7 bases. V shed 5 bases and J 2 bases; nucleotides not matched to a gene: 7. The CDR3 contains 15 residues. Germline V lookup: CDR1 SEHNR, CDR2 FQNEAQ (reference sequence). CDR3 coding DNA: TGTGCCAGCAGCCCATGGGAGGGCCTCACAGATACGCAGTATTTT. Translated, it gives CASSPWEGLTDTQYF. The complete variable domain, with remaining parts taken from reference TRBV7-9 and TRBJ2-3, reads DTGVSQNPRHKITKRGQNVTFRCDPISEHNRLYWYRQTLGQGPEFLTYFQNEAQLEKSRLLSDRFSAERPKGSFSTLEIQRTEQGDSAMYLCASSPWEGLTDTQYFGPGTRLTVL.

The gene calls are TRBV4-3 and TRBJ2-6; 10 bases agree with TRBD1. Unmatched junction bases numbered 8, after V lost 3 bases and J lost 3 bases. The CDR3 has 18 amino acids. Germline-derived CDR1 and CDR2 are LGHNA and YSLEER. The CDR3 loop is CASSQAGTGALGANVLTF. CDR3 coding DNA: TGCGCCAGCAGCCAGGCCGGGACAGGGGCCCTTGGGGCCAACGTCCTGACTTTC.

This clone has more than one count but fewer than ten. The chain combines TRBV4-3 with TRBJ2-7, with D maybe TRBD2 (6 bases). Germline CDR1 LGHNA, CDR2 YSLEER. Trimming removed 1 base from V and 0 bases from J, with 10 bases in between. This CDR3 spans 15 amino acids. The chain's CDR3 is CASSQVADSSYEQYF. The CDR3 DNA reads TGCGCCAGCAGCCAAGTAGCGGATAGCTCCTACGAGCAGTACTTC.

This clone was found once. The V call is TRBV19, the J call TRBJ2-5; 10 bases map to TRBD1. Germline loops: CDR1 LNHDA, CDR2 SQIVND (reference sequence). The CDR3 spans 14 residues. V trimming: 6 bases; J trimming: 9 bases; junction bases outside the gene matches: 10. The CDR3 DNA follows: TGTGCCAGTAGATCCGGGACAGGGGCGGTAGCCCAGTACTTC. Protein sequence: CASRSGTGAVAQYF.

The chain is built from TRBV6-1 and TRBJ1-5; tentative D call: TRBD1 (5 bases). Germline assignment: CDR1 MNHNS and CDR2 SASEGT. Trimming shortened V by 6 bases and J by 0 bases, and 12 bases separated the two germline ends. CDR3 length: 15 amino acids. The CDR3 sequence: CASRTHRNSNQPQHF. DNA of the CDR3: TGTGCCAGCAGGACACACAGGAATAGCAATCAGCCCCAGCATTTT.

The gene calls are TRBV29-1 and TRBJ2-2; TRBD2 matches at 7 bases. The CDR3 consists of 15 residues. V gave up 1 base and J gave up 1 base; unmatched junction bases: 3. Germline CDR1 is SQVTM and CDR2 is ANQGSEA. The DNA for the CDR3 is TGCAGCGTTGAAGTAAGGGAGGGGAACACCGGGGAGCTGTTTTTT. Its protein is CSVEVREGNTGELFF.

The V and J genes are TRBV29-1 and TRBJ2-3; a weak D match, TRBD2 (6 bases). The germline V gene encodes CDR1 SQVTM and CDR2 ANQGSEA. CDR3 length: 12 residues. The V gene lost 6 bases and the J gene lost 10 bases, with 17 bases spanning the gap. CDR3 sequence: CSVAPGTGAQYF. The CDR3 DNA follows: TGCAGCGTCGCCCCAGGGACTGGGGCGCAGTATTTT.

V gene TRBV27 combines with J gene TRBJ2-2; D unresolved. Germline loops: CDR1 MNHEY, CDR2 SMNVEV (reference sequence). The CDR3 consists of 14 residues. Trimming took 8 bases from V and 4 from J, leaving 14 bases between them. DNA for the CDR3: TGTGCCAGCCTTCCGAGGCCGTCCACCGGGGAGCTGTTTTTT. Translating gives CASLPRPSTGELFF.

The chain employs TRBV10-3 and TRBJ1-1; D is undetermined. CDR1 is ENHRY and CDR2 is SYGVKD in the germline V gene. Trimming removed 1 base at V and 1 base at J, with 10 bases between. The CDR3 runs 15 residues. The CDR3 DNA follows: TGTGCCATCAGTGAGTGGAGGGTTAAGAACACTGAAGCTTTCTTT. Translation gives CAISEWRVKNTEAFF.

The J gene is TRBJ2-7, the V gene TRBV9; TRBD1 is a possible D gene (5 bases). The V end was cut by 3 bases, the J end by 5 bases, with 18 bases between. CDR1 is SGDLS and CDR2 is YYNGEE in the germline V gene. There are 15 residues in the CDR3. CDR3 coding DNA: TGTGCCAGCAGCGCCCAGCCGACTGACAGAAACGAGCAGTACTTC. Amino acid sequence: CASSAQPTDRNEQYF.

In this sample, this clone turned up a few times. The chain has TRBV7-9 and TRBJ1-3; TRBD1 is a possible D gene (5 bases). The CDR3 sequence is 14 residues long. The V and J ends lost 2 bases and 3 bases respectively, with 8 bases between them. The germline V gene has CDR1 SEHNR and CDR2 FQNEAQ (reference sequence). CDR3 nucleotide sequence: TGTGCCAGCAGCTTATGGGGGGATGGAAACACCATATATTTT. As protein: CASSLWGDGNTIYF.

The chain joins TRBV19 to TRBJ2-2; maybe TRBD1 (6 bases). V shed 3 bases and J shed 7 bases, with 15 bases lying between them. The CDR3 runs to 15 residues. Germline CDR1 and CDR2: LNHDA and SQIVND (reference sequence). CDR3 region: CASSMRTALNGELFF. In nucleotides, the CDR3 is TGTGCCAGTAGTATGAGGACAGCTCTTAACGGGGAGCTGTTTTTT. The variable domain in full, completed from reference TRBV19 and TRBJ2-2, reads DGGITQSPKYLFRKEGQNVTLSCEQNLNHDAMYWYRQDPGQGLRLIYYSQIVNDFQKGDIAEGYSVSREKKESFPLTVTSAQKNPTAFYLCASSMRTALNGELFFGEGSRLTVL.

The rearrangement uses TRBV4-3 and TRBJ1-6; 10 bases match TRBD1. CDR1 is LGHNA and CDR2 is YSLEER in the germline V gene. The CDR3 sequence is 15 residues long. The J segment lost 10 bases and the V segment lost 3 bases, leaving 6 bases of the junction unmatched. CDR3 sequence reads: CASSHTGQGMSPLHF. The CDR3, as DNA: TGCGCCAGCAGCCATACGGGACAGGGGATGTCACCCCTCCACTTT.

The chain recombines TRBV2 with TRBJ2-2; 9 bases agree with TRBD1. CDR3 length equals 14 residues. Germline V gene lookup returns CDR1 SNHLY and CDR2 FYNNEI. V dropped 5 bases and J dropped 5; count of bases not matched to a gene: 3. The chain's CDR3 is CASSTGQGTGELFF. The CDR3 nucleotides read TGTGCCAGCAGTACGGGACAGGGAACCGGGGAGCTGTTTTTT.

The chain recombines TRBV11-1 with TRBJ2-7; a weak D match, TRBD1 (6 bases). The CDR3 contains 13 residues. Trimming stripped 4 bases from V and 3 bases from J, with 10 bases between. CDR1 and CDR2 from the germline V gene are SGHAT and FQDESV (reference sequence). For the CDR3, the DNA is TGTGCCAGCAGCTCTGGACAGAGCTACGAGCAGTACTTC. It is translated as CASSSGQSYEQYF. Combining the CDR3 with reference TRBV11-1 and TRBJ2-7 gives the whole variable domain EAEVAQSPRYKITEKSQAVAFWCDPISGHATLYWYRQILGQGPELLVQFQDESVVDDSQLPKDRFSAERLKGVDSTLKIQPAELGDSAMYLCASSSGQSYEQYFGPGTRLTVT.

The V gene is TRBV7-9, the J gene TRBJ2-1; 11 nucleotides agree with TRBD2. The CDR3 spans 19 residues. CDR1 SEHNR and CDR2 FQNEAQ come from the germline V gene (reference sequence). V was clipped by 6 bases and J by 0 bases; unmatched bases: 13. The chain's CDR3 is CASSPPASGGRSSYNEQFF. DNA of the CDR3: TGTGCCAGCAGTCCTCCGGCTAGCGGGGGGCGAAGCTCCTACAATGAGCAGTTCTTC.

The rearrangement joins TRBV27 to TRBJ1-5, with a weak D call TRBD1 (6 bases). Trimming stripped 0 bases from V and 5 bases from J, with 11 bases between. The CDR3 loop spans 15 amino acids. Looked up from germline, CDR1 is MNHEY and CDR2 is SMNVEV (reference sequence). The CDR3 DNA sequence: TGTGCCAGCAGTTTATCTTTCGGGGGGCATCAGCCCCAGCATTTT. Translation gives CASSLSFGGHQPQHF.

This rearrangement joins TRBV7-9 to TRBJ2-7, with TRBD1 matching 8 bases. J lost 12 bases, V lost 5 bases, and 15 bases had no gene match. CDR1 is SEHNR, CDR2 FQNEAQ, per germline (reference sequence). This CDR3 has 14 amino acids. As DNA, the CDR3 is TGTGCCAGCAGCCTCGTTTTCCAGGGGGCGCGTCTGTACTTC. Translated: CASSLVFQGARLYF. The variable domain in full, with the rest retrieved from reference TRBV7-9 and TRBJ2-7, is DTGVSQNPRHKITKRGQNVTFRCDPISEHNRLYWYRQTLGQGPEFLTYFQNEAQLEKSRLLSDRFSAERPKGSFSTLEIQRTEQGDSAMYLCASSLVFQGARLYFGPGTRLTVT.

The V call is TRBV2, the J call TRBJ1-2; 7 nucleotides align to TRBD1. V dropped 6 bases and J dropped 6; count of bases not matched to a gene: 13. The CDR3 runs 15 residues. The germline V gene encodes CDR1 SNHLY and CDR2 FYNNEI. The CDR3, as DNA: TGTGCCAGCAGGGACGATTTTGACAGGGTCAATGGCTACACCTTC. Translated, it gives CASRDDFDRVNGYTF.

The chain employs TRBV28 and TRBJ2-2, with 8 bases aligning to TRBD1. The CDR3 length is 16 residues. Germline V gene lookup returns CDR1 MDHEN and CDR2 SYDVKM. V dropped 2 bases and J dropped 5; count of bases not matched to a gene: 7. DNA of the CDR3: TGTGCCAGCAGTTTAATGGACAGGGTTGGGACCGGGGAGCTGTTTTTT. It encodes CASSLMDRVGTGELFF. Combining the CDR3 with reference TRBV28 and TRBJ2-2 gives the whole variable domain DVKVTQSSRYLVKRTGEKVFLECVQDMDHENMFWYRQDPGLGLRLIYFSYDVKMKEKGDIPEGYSVSREKKERFSLILESASTNQTSMYLCASSLMDRVGTGELFFGEGSRLTVL.